This T cell receptor (beta chain) was identified during a study of cytomegalovirus exposure and HLA in healthy donors. Trimming left V 3 bases short and J 0 bases short, with 15 bases between. Germline lookup yields CDR1 SGHDT and CDR2 YYEEEE. The CDR3 consists of 16 residues. PCR primers comprised 60 Vbeta and 13 Jbeta primers. Some clones are missing from TCRdb's copy, which holds only in-frame ones; the method was immunoSEQ multiplex PCR. The table includes approximately 200,000 clones, roughly three quarters detected once. Study results and limitations: Across donors, presence/absence analyses took sequencing depth to be roughly uniform.

Points on this clone: The antigen remains unidentified.

The sequencing input was PBMCs. This sequence joins TRBV5-6 and TRBJ1-2; D gene unclear. This TCR was recovered from a woman younger than 30 in good health and CMV-seronegative. The CDR3: CASSSTWEGSNYGYTF. Here the CDR3 DNA reads TGTGCCAGCAGCTCGACTTGGGAGGGTTCTAACTATGGCTACACCTTC.